The 22 T cell receptor beta chains below come from one sample, sequenced in a study of CD8 T cells in Susac syndrome. RNA in amounts of roughly 0.5 to 1 ug was reverse transcribed with random hexamers. One entry per CDR3 protein results from TCRdb running MiXCR on the immunoSEQ multiplex PCR reads. Here the sample spans about 190,000 distinct CDR3 sequences, 90% to 95% being singletons. Sequencing used CD4+ T cells from PBMCs. The origin of the receptors is a human donor with Susac syndrome.

J is TRBJ1-1 and V is TRBV20-1, with D hard to call. Germline V gives CDR1 DFQATT, CDR2 SNEGSKA (reference sequence). The CDR3 runs to 11 residues. With 7 bases removed from V and 3 bases from J, the gap between germline ends came to 9 bases. DNA of the CDR3: TGCAGTGGGTCTTTCTACACTGAAGCTTTCTTT. This translates into CSGSFYTEAFF.

The rearrangement joins TRBV29-1 to TRBJ2-1; D might be TRBD1 or TRBD2, each matching 5 bases. This CDR3 region has 13 residues. Trimming stripped 7 bases from V and 5 bases from J, with 15 bases between. CDR1 and CDR2 from the germline V gene are SQVTM and ANQGSEA. CDR3 protein: CSGRRGYNNEQFF. The CDR3 nucleotides read TGCAGCGGACGTCGGGGCTACAACAATGAGCAGTTCTTC.

This chain connects TRBV29-1 to TRBJ2-1; TRBD1 aligns across 7 bases. V shed 4 bases and J 3 bases; nucleotides not matched to a gene: 3. The CDR3 consists of 13 residues. CDR1 and CDR2 from the germline V gene are SQVTM and ANQGSEA. The CDR3 DNA follows: TGCAGCGTTGCGACAGGGCTCTACAATGAGCAGTTCTTC. Amino acids: CSVATGLYNEQFF.

The chain carries TRBV14 and TRBJ2-7; no firm D call. The V end lost 6 bases, the J end lost 9 bases, and 18 bases lay between the germline ends. The CDR3 loop spans 13 amino acids. Germline CDR1 is SGHDN and CDR2 is FVKESK. In DNA form, the CDR3 reads TGTGCCAGCAGTACCGGGCCCTCCGTATTGCAGTACTTC. This sequence encodes CASSTGPSVLQYF. Full variable domain (remainder filled in from reference TRBV14 and TRBJ2-7): EAGVTQFPSHSVIEKGQTVTLRCDPISGHDNLYWYRRVMGKEIKFLLHFVKESKQDESGMPNNRFLAERTGGTYSTLKVQPAELEDSGVYFCASSTGPSVLQYFGPGTRLTVT.

The gene calls are TRBV5-1 and TRBJ2-7, with 10 bases fitting TRBD2. V was pared by 0 bases and J by 4 bases, with 7 bases of the junction left unmatched. CDR1 and CDR2 from the germline V gene are SGHRS and YFSETQ. This CDR3 spans 16 amino acids. The CDR3 loop reads CASSLEGAGGQYEQYF. CDR3 in DNA: TGCGCCAGCAGCTTGGAGGGAGCGGGGGGGCAATACGAGCAGTACTTC.

The V gene is TRBV18, the J gene TRBJ2-5; a weak D match, TRBD2 (5 bases). Germline loops: CDR1 KGHSH, CDR2 LQKENI. The V end lost 3 bases, the J end lost 3 bases, and 5 bases lay between the germline ends. This CDR3 region has 12 residues. The CDR3 here is CASSPEEETQYF. The DNA for the CDR3 is TGTGCCAGCTCACCGGAGGAAGAGACCCAGTACTTC. The full variable domain, in which reference TRBV18 and TRBJ2-5 provide the parts outside the CDR3, is NAGVMQNPRHLVRRRGQEARLRCSPMKGHSHVYWYRQLPEEGLKFMVYLQKENIIDESGMPKERFSAEFPKEGPSILRIQQVVRGDSAAYFCASSPEEETQYFGPGTRLLVL.

V gene TRBV6-6 combines with J gene TRBJ2-6; 8 nucleotides match TRBD1. The CDR3 totals 16 residues. Losses at the gene ends were 2 bases for V and 3 bases for J; bases not matched to a gene: 3. CDR1 is MNHNY and CDR2 is SVGAGI in the germline V gene (reference sequence). The CDR3 nucleotides read TGTGCCAGCAGTTACCGGGACAGGTATGGGGCCAACGTCCTGACTTTC. It codes for CASSYRDRYGANVLTF.

The V and J genes are TRBV11-2 and TRBJ2-3; 9 positions agree with TRBD2. CDR1 is SGHAT, CDR2 FQNNGV, per germline. CDR3 length: 19 residues. J gave up 2 bases and V 4 bases, and 16 bases lay outside the gene matches. CDR3 coding DNA: TGTGCCAGCAGCTCTATGTCGGGAAGCCTAGCGGGAATCACAGATACGCAGTATTTT. As protein: CASSSMSGSLAGITDTQYF.

The V and J genes are TRBV6-5 and TRBJ1-1; a possible D gene is TRBD1 (5 bases). Per germline, CDR1 MNHEY and CDR2 SVGAGI. The V gene lost 5 bases and the J gene lost 4 bases, with 11 bases spanning the gap. The CDR3 totals 13 residues. The CDR3 region has the DNA TGTGCCAGCAGTCCCCAAGGGGCCACTGAAGCTTTCTTT. It encodes CASSPQGATEAFF.

The gene calls are TRBV5-4 and TRBJ1-3; D is unresolved. Germline-derived CDR1 and CDR2 are SGHNT and YYREEE (reference sequence). This CDR3 has 14 amino acids. Trimming stripped 0 bases from V and 0 bases from J, with 4 bases between. CDR3 in amino acids: CASSLDLSGNTIYF. The CDR3 DNA reads TGTGCCAGCAGCTTGGACCTCTCTGGAAACACCATATATTTT.

This chain joins TRBV20-1 and TRBJ1-1; D possibly corresponds to TRBD1 (6 bases). This CDR3 spans 17 amino acids. CDR1 DFQATT and CDR2 SNEGSKA come from the germline V gene (reference sequence). V was trimmed by 1 base and J by 1 base, leaving 19 bases between them. Here the CDR3 reads CSARGDPRGHPNTEAFF. CDR3 nucleotide sequence: TGCAGTGCTAGAGGAGACCCGAGGGGACACCCGAACACTGAAGCTTTCTTT.

The CDR3 DNA is TGTGCCAGCAGTTCAACCCCGGTACCTGAGCAGTTCTTC. Encoded protein: CASSSTPVPEQFF. This sequence joins TRBV7-9 and TRBJ2-1; D is unclear. CDR1 and CDR2 (germline): SEHNR, FQNEAQ (reference sequence). The length of the CDR3 is 13 residues. V dropped 6 bases and J dropped 9 bases, with 15 bases sitting between them.

The chain employs TRBV6-2 or TRBV6-3 and TRBJ2-7, with 7 bases that match TRBD1. Germline CDR1 is MNHEY and CDR2 is SVGEGT. This CDR3 is built from 13 residues. V lost 6 bases and J lost 2; bases outside the gene matches: 4. In nucleotides, the CDR3 is TGTGCCAGCAGCCGGGACAGTGCCTACGAGCAGTACTTC. Its translation: CASSRDSAYEQYF.

The table lists this clonotype with a count of one. This chain links TRBV20-1 with TRBJ1-2, with TRBD1 as a possible D gene (5 bases). V was clipped by 4 bases and J by 4 bases, with 16 bases between them. The CDR3 sequence is 14 residues long. Germline V CDR1 and CDR2: DFQATT, SNEGSKA (reference sequence). In nucleotides, the CDR3 is TGCAGTGCTAAGCCAGGACACATCTTCTATGGCTACACCTTC. Translation: CSAKPGHIFYGYTF.

The rearrangement uses TRBV9 and TRBJ2-5; D is possibly TRBD2 (7 bases). Germline CDR1 is SGDLS and CDR2 is YYNGEE. V was cut by 4 bases and J by 0 bases, with 16 bases left in between. There are 16 residues in the CDR3. The CDR3 is CASSRRRGGYQETQYF. The DNA for the CDR3 is TGTGCCAGCAGCCGAAGGAGGGGGGGGTACCAAGAGACCCAGTACTTC.

This chain connects TRBV4-2 to TRBJ1-5; D is uncertain. V lost 0 bases and J 3 bases, leaving 6 bases between the germline ends. Germline loops: CDR1 LGHNA, CDR2 YNFKEQ. The CDR3 has 14 amino acids. CDR3 bases: TGTGCCAGCAGCCAAGAGGTCCTCAATCAGCCCCAGCATTTT. Residues: CASSQEVLNQPQHF.

The chain joins TRBV5-1 to TRBJ2-1; 8 bases match TRBD2. Germline-derived CDR1 and CDR2 are SGHRS and YFSETQ. Trimming cost V 4 bases and J 2 bases; bases outside gene matches: 5. The length of the CDR3 is 15 residues. The CDR3 here is CASSRGGATYNEQFF. CDR3 bases: TGCGCCAGCAGCCGGGGGGGGGCGACCTACAATGAGCAGTTCTTC.

This CDR3 reads CASSLTGSNYGYTF. The DNA for the CDR3 is TGCGCCAGCAGCTTGACAGGGTCTAACTATGGCTACACCTTC. The chain joins TRBV5-1 to TRBJ1-2; TRBD1 is a possible D gene (6 bases). Germline V lookup: CDR1 SGHRS, CDR2 YFSETQ. The CDR3 consists of 14 residues. V lost 1 base and J 0 bases, leaving 7 bases between the germline ends. The full variable domain, completed using reference TRBV5-1 and TRBJ1-2, is KAGVTQTPRYLIKTRGQQVTLSCSPISGHRSVSWYQQTPGQGLQFLFEYFSETQRNKGNFPGRFSGRQFSNSRSEMNVSTLELGDSALYLCASSLTGSNYGYTFGSGTRLTVV.

V gene TRBV9 combines with J gene TRBJ1-4; no reliable D call. V was trimmed by 1 base and J by 0 bases, leaving 7 bases between them. This CDR3 spans 15 amino acids. Germline V gene data show CDR1 as SGDLS and CDR2 as YYNGEE. CDR3 amino acids: CASSVSTSTNEKLFF. The CDR3 nucleotides read TGTGCCAGCAGCGTAAGCACTTCAACTAATGAAAAACTGTTTTTT.

This clonotype has just a few counts. This chain connects TRBV5-1 to TRBJ2-1; 13 nucleotides match TRBD2. CDR1 is SGHRS and CDR2 is YFSETQ in the germline V gene. V shed 4 bases and J 6 bases; nucleotides not matched to a gene: 10. This CDR3 comprises 17 residues. CDR3: CASSATSGLAGSNEQFF. Written as DNA, the CDR3 is TGCGCCAGCAGCGCGACCTCGGGACTAGCGGGATCCAATGAGCAGTTCTTC.

For the CDR3, the DNA is TGTGCCTGGAGTGCTGGGGGGAATCAGCCCCAGCATTTT. Amino acid sequence: CAWSAGGNQPQHF. The chain links TRBV30 to TRBJ1-5, with D possibly matching TRBD1 (5 bases). The germline CDR1 and CDR2 sequences are GTSNPN and SVGIG (reference sequence). Trimming stripped 1 base from V and 4 bases from J, with 8 bases between. This CDR3 comprises 13 residues.

The gene calls are TRBV20-1 and TRBJ2-7; 11 bases map to TRBD2. V was clipped by 7 bases and J by 4 bases; unmatched bases: 9. The CDR3 consists of 14 residues. Germline V lookup: CDR1 DFQATT, CDR2 SNEGSKA (reference sequence). The chain's CDR3 is CSVQTSGKEYEQYF. DNA for the CDR3: TGCAGTGTACAGACTAGCGGGAAAGAATACGAGCAGTACTTC.